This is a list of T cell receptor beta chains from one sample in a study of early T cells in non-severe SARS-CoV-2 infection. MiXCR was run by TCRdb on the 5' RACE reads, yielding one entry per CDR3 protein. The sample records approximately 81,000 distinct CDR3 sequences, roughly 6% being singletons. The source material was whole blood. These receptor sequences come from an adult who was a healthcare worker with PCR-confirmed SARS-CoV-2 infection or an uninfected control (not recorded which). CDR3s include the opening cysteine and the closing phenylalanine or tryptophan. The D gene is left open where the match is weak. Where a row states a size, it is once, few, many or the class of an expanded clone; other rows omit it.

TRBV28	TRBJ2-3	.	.	CASSTTRYTQYF	TGTGCCAGCAGCACGACACGGTATACGCAGTATTTT
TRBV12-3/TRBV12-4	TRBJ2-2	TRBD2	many	CASRPSGSGAGELFF	TGTGCCAGCAGACCTAGCGGGAGCGGGGCCGGGGAGCTGTTTTTT
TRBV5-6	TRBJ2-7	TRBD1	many	CASSLMESGGYNEQYF	TGTGCCAGCAGCTTAATGGAGTCAGGGGGCTATAACGAGCAGTACTTC
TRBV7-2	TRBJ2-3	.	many	CASSPRTALGDTQYF	TGTGCCAGCAGCCCCCGGACCGCCTTGGGAGATACGCAGTATTTT
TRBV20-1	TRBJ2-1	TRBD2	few	CSARPGLHYNEQFF	TGCAGTGCTAGGCCGGGACTACACTACAATGAGCAGTTCTTC
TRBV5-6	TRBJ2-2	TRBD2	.	CASSLGFKREYTGELFF	TGTGCCAGCAGCTTGGGGTTTAAGCGGGAGTACACCGGGGAGCTGTTTTTT
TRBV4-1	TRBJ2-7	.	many	CASSPQQGTYEQYF	TGCGCCAGCAGCCCACAACAGGGTACCTACGAGCAGTACTTC
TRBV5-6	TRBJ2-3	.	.	CASSPLVEGTQYF	TGTGCCAGCAGCCCCCTGGTTGAGGGTACGCAGTATTTT
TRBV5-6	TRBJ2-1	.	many	CASSLERFF	TGTGCCAGCAGCTTGGAAAGGTTCTTC
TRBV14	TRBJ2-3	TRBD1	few	CASSQGTGLGTDTQYF	TGTGCCAGCAGCCAAGGGACAGGTTTGGGCACAGATACGCAGTATTTT
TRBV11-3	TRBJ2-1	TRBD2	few	CASSATSGMGNEQFF	TGTGCCAGCAGCGCGACTAGCGGGATGGGGAATGAGCAGTTCTTC
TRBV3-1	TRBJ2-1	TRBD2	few	CASSRSLAGVSEQFF	TGTGCCAGCAGCCGGTCGCTAGCGGGAGTCAGTGAGCAGTTCTTC
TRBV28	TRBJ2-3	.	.	CASSFRSRRTDTQYF	TGTGCCAGCAGTTTCCGGAGTCGTAGAACAGATACGCAGTATTTT
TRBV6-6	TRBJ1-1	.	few	CASKSGRDTEAFF	TGTGCCAGCAAGTCAGGGAGGGACACTGAAGCTTTCTTT
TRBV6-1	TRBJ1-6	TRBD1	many	CASRVDRGQSNSPLHF	TGTGCCAGCAGGGTGGACAGGGGGCAGTCTAATTCACCCCTCCACTTT
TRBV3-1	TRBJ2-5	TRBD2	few	CASSQRLAGGVQETQYF	TGTGCCAGCAGCCAACGACTAGCGGGGGGGGTTCAAGAGACCCAGTACTTC
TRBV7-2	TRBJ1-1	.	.	CASSLKAGRNTEAFF	TGTGCCAGCAGCTTAAAGGCAGGGCGAAACACTGAAGCTTTCTTT
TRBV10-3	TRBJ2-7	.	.	CAISDLASRSYEQYF	TGTGCCATCAGTGACTTGGCTAGCCGGAGCTACGAGCAGTACTTC
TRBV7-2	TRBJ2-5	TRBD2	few	CASSLAGDSKTQYF	TGTGCCAGCAGTCTAGCGGGAGATTCGAAGACCCAGTACTTC
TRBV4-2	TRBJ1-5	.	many	CASSLESNQPQHF	TGTGCCAGCAGCCTAGAGAGCAATCAGCCCCAGCATTTT
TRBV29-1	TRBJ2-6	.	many	CSVLTGANVLTF	TGCAGCGTCCTCACTGGGGCCAACGTCCTGACTTTC
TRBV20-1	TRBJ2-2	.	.	CSAYDRNTGELFF	TGCAGTGCATATGACAGGAACACCGGGGAGCTGTTTTTT
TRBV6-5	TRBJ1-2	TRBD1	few	CASTQGRTGATLYGYTF	TGTGCCAGCACCCAAGGGCGGACAGGCGCGACTTTATATGGCTACACCTTC
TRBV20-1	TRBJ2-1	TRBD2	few	CSAREGTSGNNEQFF	TGCAGTGCTAGAGAAGGGACTAGCGGAAACAATGAGCAGTTCTTC
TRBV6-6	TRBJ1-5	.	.	CASNDRSDQPQHF	TGTGCCAGCAATGACAGGTCGGATCAGCCCCAGCATTTT
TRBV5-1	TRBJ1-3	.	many	CASSLDSYSGNTIYF	TGCGCCAGCAGCTTGGACAGCTACTCTGGAAACACCATATATTTT
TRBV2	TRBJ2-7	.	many	CASSHGPGRPEQYF	TGTGCCAGCAGCCACGGACCGGGTCGTCCCGAGCAGTACTTC
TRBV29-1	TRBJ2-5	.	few	CSVNRWGEETQYF	TGCAGCGTTAATCGTTGGGGGGAAGAGACCCAGTACTTC
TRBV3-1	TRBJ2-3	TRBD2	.	CASSWKTSGRDTQYF	TGTGCCAGCAGCTGGAAGACTAGCGGGAGGGATACGCAGTATTTT
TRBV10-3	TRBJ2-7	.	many	CAISRDTFYEQYF	TGTGCCATCAGCCGGGACACTTTTTACGAGCAGTACTTC
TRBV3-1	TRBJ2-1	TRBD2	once	CASSQVTSGRLSSYNEQFF	TGTGCCAGCAGCCAAGTGACTAGCGGGAGGCTTAGCTCCTACAATGAGCAGTTCTTC
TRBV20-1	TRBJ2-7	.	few	CSGETASEQYF	TGCAGTGGTGAAACAGCCTCCGAGCAGTACTTC
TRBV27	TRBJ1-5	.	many	CASSLGPSSNQPQHF	TGTGCCAGCAGTTTAGGCCCAAGTAGCAATCAGCCCCAGCATTTT
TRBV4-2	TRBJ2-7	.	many	CASSQGSWQYF	TGTGCCAGCAGCCAGGGGTCCTGGCAGTACTTC